This is a list of T cell receptor beta chains from one sample in a study of CD8+CD57+ T cells in acquired aplastic anemia. One entry per CDR3 protein results from TCRdb running MiXCR on the reads. The sample carries around 170,000 distinct CDR3 sequences, approximately 50% recorded once. Sequencing was performed on sorted CD4+, CD8+, or CD8+CD57+ T cells (not recorded which) from PBMCs. The source is a human donor with aplastic anemia. The CDR3 runs from the conserved cysteine through the conserved F or W. The D gene is left open where the match is weak. Clone size is shown for a subset of rows, as once, few, many or a class of expanded clone.

j_call d_call v_call clone_size cdr3_nt cdr3_aa
TRBJ2-2 - TRBV20-1 - TGCAGTGCTAGAGTGTTTGGAACAGGGACGGACACCGGGGAGCTGTTTTTT CSARVFGTGTDTGELFF
TRBJ1-1 - TRBV6-1 - TGTGCCAGCAGGGTTGTTATAACGGTGAACACTGAAGCTTTCTTT CASRVVITVNTEAFF
TRBJ1-1 - TRBV7-2 once TGTGCCAGCAGCTTGGGGGCGCGTACTGAAGCTTTCTTT CASSLGARTEAFF
TRBJ1-2 - TRBV20-1 - TGCAGTGCTAGAGATATCGGCTACACCTTC CSARDIGYTF
TRBJ2-7 - TRBV24-1 - TGTGCCACCAGTCCAGCCCGGTTTTACGAGCAGTACTTC CATSPARFYEQYF
TRBJ2-1 - TRBV10-3 - TGTGCCAGCAGTGACTATTGGGGGTCTGAGCAGTTCTTC CASSDYWGSEQFF
TRBJ1-2 TRBD1 TRBV5-6 many TGTGCCAGCAGCCAGGAGGCCAGGGGGCGTGACTATGGCTACACCTTC CASSQEARGRDYGYTF
TRBJ1-5 - TRBV15 - TGTGCCACCAGCAGAGATTTGGAGAATCAGCCCCAGCATTTT CATSRDLENQPQHF
TRBJ2-1 TRBD2 TRBV20-1 - TGCAGTGCTAGAGGGGACGGACTAGCGGGTGTTGAGCAGTTCTTC CSARGDGLAGVEQFF
TRBJ1-6 - TRBV20-1 - TGCAGTGCGAGGAATGACCGGGACGCCCCAATTTCGGCCCTCCACTTT CSARNDRDAPISALHF
TRBJ2-5 - TRBV29-1 - TGCAGCGTTGAAGTGGCGACCCAGTACTTC CSVEVATQYF
TRBJ1-4 - TRBV29-1 few TGCAGCGTTGAAGAATCCGAGGGGGAGGTGTTTTTT CSVEESEGEVFF
TRBJ2-3 - TRBV7-2 once TGTGCCAGCAGCGGGCCCATAGATACGCAGTATTTT CASSGPIDTQYF
TRBJ2-7 TRBD1 TRBV7-9 few TGTGCCAGCAGCTTAGGCTCGGGACAGGGATACGAGCAGTACTTC CASSLGSGQGYEQYF
TRBJ2-1 TRBD2 TRBV2 - TGTGCCAGCAGTATACTAGCGGGGGGTACGAATGAGCAGTTCTTC CASSILAGGTNEQFF
TRBJ2-5 - TRBV7-9 few TGTGCCAGCCTTACTGGGGGCCAAGAGACCCAGTACTTC CASLTGGQETQYF